This TCR beta chain was observed in a study of liver allograft versus peripheral blood T cells (dated by TCRdb to 2018 to 2020). In the study overall: The study compared T cell receptor repertoires found within transplanted livers against repertoires in the peripheral blood of liver transplant recipients.

Study-wide findings and limitations: T cell receptor repertoires inside liver allografts were reported to be different from the repertoires detected in peripheral blood.

Sequencing was carried out with an Illumina MiSeq. Using fastp at Q25 and MiXCR, TCRdb reprocessed the public reads and kept productive beta chains. Each entry is one CDR3 protein sequence, shown with its most common DNA and genes. For this sample the table gives some 3,700 distinct CDR3 sequences, of which roughly 16% were detected only once. The biggest ten clones account for roughly 23% of the sample. From the cysteine up to the phenylalanine, the CDR3 has a length of 13 residues. The kept DNA is CDR3 alone, 39 bases in frame from the first base. V loses 5 bases at its end and J loses 9 bases; junction bases beyond the gene matches: 7. Remarks on this clonotype: What antigen it recognizes has not been identified. Qualities for individual bases were not recorded, and no much larger clone is one base off.

Recombination linked TRBV12-3 or TRBV12-4 to TRBJ1-5, with 7 bases in between that match TRBD1. This clonotype was sampled from a human patient who had a liver transplant. After a transplant, certain T cells may trace back to the graft donor. Read as DNA, the sequence is TGTGCCAGCAGTACAGGGGCTATACGGCCCCAGCATTTT. This gives the protein CASSTGAIRPQHF.